The T cell receptor beta chain described here comes from a study of blood T cell repertoires in COVID-19. Study overall: COVID-19 samples from acute and convalescent phases originated in the United States, Italy and Spain. T cells, B-cell-depleted T cells, or PBMCs provided the cDNA or gDNA that served as material.

Measured with immunoSEQ multiplex PCR; TCRdb has only the in-frame clones, and not every one. The table includes 150,000 to 200,000 clones, approximately 85% detected once. CDR1 is SGHTA and CDR2 is FQGTGA in the germline V gene. The CDR3 contains 15 residues. Trimming left V 1 base short and J 6 bases short, with 13 bases between. The rearrangement uses TRBV7-3 and TRBJ2-1, with TRBD2 as a possible D gene (6 bases). The sequenced sample consisted of peripheral blood. The source of this sequence is a woman aged 60-75 years with acute or convalescent COVID-19. The CDR3: CASSLMVGAGNEQFF. CDR3 DNA: TGTGCCAGCAGCTTAATGGTGGGAGCGGGCAATGAGCAGTTCTTC.